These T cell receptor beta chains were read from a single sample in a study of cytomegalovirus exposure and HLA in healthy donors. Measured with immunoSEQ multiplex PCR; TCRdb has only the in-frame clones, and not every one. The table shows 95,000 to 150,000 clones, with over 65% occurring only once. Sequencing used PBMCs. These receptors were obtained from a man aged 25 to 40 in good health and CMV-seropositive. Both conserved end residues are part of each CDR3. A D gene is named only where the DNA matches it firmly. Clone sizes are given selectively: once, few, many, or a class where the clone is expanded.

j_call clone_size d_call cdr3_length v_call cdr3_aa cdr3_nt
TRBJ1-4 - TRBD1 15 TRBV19 CASSDRGGSNEKLFF TGTGCCAGTAGCGACAGGGGCGGGTCTAATGAAAAACTGTTTTTT
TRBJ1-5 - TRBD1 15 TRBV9 CASSPETGGDQPQHF TGTGCCAGCAGCCCCGAGACAGGGGGAGATCAGCCCCAGCATTTT
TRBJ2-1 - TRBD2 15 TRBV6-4 CASSAEAGAGNEQFF TGTGCCAGCAGCGCCGAAGCGGGAGCTGGGAATGAGCAGTTCTTC
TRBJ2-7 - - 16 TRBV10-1 CASSGPGAGVYYEQYF TGCGCCAGCAGCGGACCTGGGGCAGGGGTTTACTACGAGCAGTACTTC
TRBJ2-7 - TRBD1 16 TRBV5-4 CASSLDPGQDSYEQYF TGTGCCAGCAGCTTGGACCCGGGACAGGATTCCTACGAGCAGTACTTC
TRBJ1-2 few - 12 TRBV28 CASSTRNYGYTF TGTGCCAGCAGTACAAGAAATTATGGCTACACCTTC
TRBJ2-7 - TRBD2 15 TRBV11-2 CASTLGLAGRGEQYF TGTGCCAGCACCTTAGGACTAGCGGGACGTGGGGAGCAGTACTTC
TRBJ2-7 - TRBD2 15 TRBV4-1 CASSKAQRESYEQYF TGCGCCAGCAGCAAAGCCCAGCGGGAGTCCTACGAGCAGTACTTC
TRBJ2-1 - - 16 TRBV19 CASSSLPGQRVGEQFF TGTGCCAGTAGTTCCCTGCCAGGACAGCGTGTTGGGGAGCAGTTCTTC
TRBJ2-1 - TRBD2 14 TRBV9 CASSALAGGYEQFF TGTGCCAGCAGCGCTCTAGCGGGAGGTTATGAGCAGTTCTTC
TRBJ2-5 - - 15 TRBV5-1 CASSKPTGYQETQYF TGCGCCAGCAGCAAACCAACAGGGTACCAAGAGACCCAGTACTTC
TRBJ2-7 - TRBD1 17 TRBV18 CASSPKTPGQGVNEQYF TGTGCCAGCTCACCAAAAACACCGGGACAGGGAGTCAACGAGCAGTACTTC
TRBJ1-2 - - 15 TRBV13 CASSSTETATYGYTF TGTGCCAGCAGCTCTACGGAGACGGCGACCTATGGCTACACCTTC
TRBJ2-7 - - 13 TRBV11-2 CASSLVRSYEQYF TGTGCCAGCAGCTTGGTTAGATCCTACGAGCAGTACTTC
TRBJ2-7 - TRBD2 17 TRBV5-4 CASSPGLAGGTLGEQYF TGTGCCAGCAGCCCCGGACTAGCGGGAGGGACATTAGGCGAGCAGTACTTC
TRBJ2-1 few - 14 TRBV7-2 CASSLAGGYNEQFF TGTGCCAGCAGCTTGGCAGGGGGGTACAATGAGCAGTTCTTC
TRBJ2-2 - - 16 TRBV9 CASSTPGVVGTGELFF TGTGCCAGCAGCACCCCGGGAGTAGTGGGCACCGGGGAGCTGTTTTTT
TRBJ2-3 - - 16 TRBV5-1 CASSSGAHTQTDTQYF TGCGCCAGCAGCAGCGGCGCGCATACCCAGACAGATACGCAGTATTTT
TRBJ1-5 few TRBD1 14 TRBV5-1 CASSLGQGDQPQHF TGCGCCAGCAGCTTGGGGCAGGGGGATCAGCCCCAGCATTTT
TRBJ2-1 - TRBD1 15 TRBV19 CASSPGIGGSYEQFF TGTGCCAGTAGTCCAGGGATAGGGGGCTCCTATGAGCAGTTCTTC
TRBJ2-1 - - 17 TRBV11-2 CASSLVMVLATDNEQFF TGTGCCAGCAGCTTAGTTATGGTCCTAGCGACCGACAATGAGCAGTTCTTC
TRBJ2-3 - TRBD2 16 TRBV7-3 CASSLTRTSDPDTQYF TGTGCCAGCAGCTTAACGCGGACTAGCGATCCAGATACGCAGTATTTT
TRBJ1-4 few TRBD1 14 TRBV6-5 CASSNRGWAEKLFF TGTGCCAGCAGTAACAGGGGTTGGGCTGAAAAACTGTTTTTT